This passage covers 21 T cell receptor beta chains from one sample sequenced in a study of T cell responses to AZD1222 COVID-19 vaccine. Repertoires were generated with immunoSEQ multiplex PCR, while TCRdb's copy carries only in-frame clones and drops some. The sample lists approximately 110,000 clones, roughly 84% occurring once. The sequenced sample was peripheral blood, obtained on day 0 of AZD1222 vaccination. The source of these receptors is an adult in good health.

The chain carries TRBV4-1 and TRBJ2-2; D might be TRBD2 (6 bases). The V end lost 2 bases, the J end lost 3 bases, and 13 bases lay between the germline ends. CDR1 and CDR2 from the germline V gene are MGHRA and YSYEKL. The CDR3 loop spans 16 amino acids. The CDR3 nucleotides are TGCGCCAGCAGCCAATCAGGGCTAGCGTACACCGGGGAGCTGTTTTTT. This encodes CASSQSGLAYTGELFF.

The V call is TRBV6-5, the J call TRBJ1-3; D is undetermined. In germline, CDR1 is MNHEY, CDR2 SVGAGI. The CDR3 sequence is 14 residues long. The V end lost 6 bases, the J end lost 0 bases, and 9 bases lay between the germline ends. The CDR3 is CASRPDYSGNTIYF. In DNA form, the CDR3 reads TGTGCCAGCAGACCAGACTACTCTGGAAACACCATATATTTT.

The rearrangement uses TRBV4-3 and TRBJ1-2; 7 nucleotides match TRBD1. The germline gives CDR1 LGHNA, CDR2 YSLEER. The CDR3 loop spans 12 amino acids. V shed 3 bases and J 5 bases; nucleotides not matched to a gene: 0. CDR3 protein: CASSQDRYGYTF. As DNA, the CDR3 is TGCGCCAGCAGCCAGGACAGGTATGGCTACACCTTC.

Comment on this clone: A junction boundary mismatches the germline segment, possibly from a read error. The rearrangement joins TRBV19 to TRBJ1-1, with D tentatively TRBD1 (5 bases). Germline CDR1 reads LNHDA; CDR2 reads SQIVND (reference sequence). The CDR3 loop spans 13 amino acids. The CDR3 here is CASSIGVWTEAFF. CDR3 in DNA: TGTGCCAGTAGCATAGGGGTTTGGACTGAAGCTTTCTTT.

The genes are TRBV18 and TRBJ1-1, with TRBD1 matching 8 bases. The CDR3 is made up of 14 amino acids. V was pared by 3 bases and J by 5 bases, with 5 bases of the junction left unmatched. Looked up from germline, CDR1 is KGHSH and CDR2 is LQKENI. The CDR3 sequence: CASSPGQGRTEAFF. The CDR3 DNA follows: TGTGCCAGCTCACCCGGACAGGGTAGAACTGAAGCTTTCTTT.

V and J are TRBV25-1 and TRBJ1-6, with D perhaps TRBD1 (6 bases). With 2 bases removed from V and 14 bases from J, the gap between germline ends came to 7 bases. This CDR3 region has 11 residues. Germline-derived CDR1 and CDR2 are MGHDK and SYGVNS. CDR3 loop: CASSEGTSLHF. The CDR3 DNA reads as TGTGCCAGCAGTGAAGGGACATCCCTCCACTTT.

In DNA, the CDR3 is TGCGCCAGCAGCCAAGTGGTTCAGGGGATCTCCTACGAGCAGTACTTC. As protein: CASSQVVQGISYEQYF. The V gene is TRBV4-1, the J gene TRBJ2-7; tentative D call: TRBD1 (6 bases). The CDR3 contains 16 residues. Trimming left V 1 base short and J 0 bases short, with 13 bases between. CDR1 and CDR2 (germline): MGHRA, YSYEKL.

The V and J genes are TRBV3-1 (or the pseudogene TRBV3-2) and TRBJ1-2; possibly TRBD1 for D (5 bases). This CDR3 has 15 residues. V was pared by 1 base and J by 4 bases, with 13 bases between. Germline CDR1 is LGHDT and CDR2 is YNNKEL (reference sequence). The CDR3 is CASSQGKRGPYGYTF. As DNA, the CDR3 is TGTGCCAGCAGCCAAGGAAAAAGGGGTCCCTATGGCTACACCTTC.

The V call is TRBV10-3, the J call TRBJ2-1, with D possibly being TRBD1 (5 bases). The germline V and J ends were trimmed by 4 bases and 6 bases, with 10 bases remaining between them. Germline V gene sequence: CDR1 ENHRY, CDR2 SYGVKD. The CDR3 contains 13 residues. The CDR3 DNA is TGTGCCATCAGTGCGGTTCAGGGCAATGAGCAGTTCTTC. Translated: CAISAVQGNEQFF.

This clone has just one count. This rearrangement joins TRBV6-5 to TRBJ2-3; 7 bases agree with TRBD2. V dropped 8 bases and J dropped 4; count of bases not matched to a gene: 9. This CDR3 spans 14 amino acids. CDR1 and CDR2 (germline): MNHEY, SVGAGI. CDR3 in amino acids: CASGGLAVADTQYF. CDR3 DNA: TGTGCCAGCGGAGGCCTAGCGGTTGCAGATACGCAGTATTTT.

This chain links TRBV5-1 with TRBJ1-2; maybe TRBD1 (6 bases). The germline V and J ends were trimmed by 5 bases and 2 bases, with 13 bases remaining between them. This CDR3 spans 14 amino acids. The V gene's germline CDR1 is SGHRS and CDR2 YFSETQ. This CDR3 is CASRTTGTNYGYTF. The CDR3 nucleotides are TGCGCCAGCAGAACCACCGGGACAAACTATGGCTACACCTTC.

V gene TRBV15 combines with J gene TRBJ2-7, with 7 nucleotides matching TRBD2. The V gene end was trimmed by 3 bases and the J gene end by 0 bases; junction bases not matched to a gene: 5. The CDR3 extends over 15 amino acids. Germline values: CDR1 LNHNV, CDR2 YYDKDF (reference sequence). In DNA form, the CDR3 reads TGTGCCACCAGCAGCGGGGGGTCCCTCTCCTACGAGCAGTACTTC. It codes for CATSSGGSLSYEQYF.

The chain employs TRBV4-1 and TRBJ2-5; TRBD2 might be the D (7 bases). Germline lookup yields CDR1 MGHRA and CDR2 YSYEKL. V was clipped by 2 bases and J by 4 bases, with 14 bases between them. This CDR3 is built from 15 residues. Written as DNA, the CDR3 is TGCGCCAGCAGCCAAAATCCCGCGGGGGCAGAGACCCAGTACTTC. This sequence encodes CASSQNPAGAETQYF.

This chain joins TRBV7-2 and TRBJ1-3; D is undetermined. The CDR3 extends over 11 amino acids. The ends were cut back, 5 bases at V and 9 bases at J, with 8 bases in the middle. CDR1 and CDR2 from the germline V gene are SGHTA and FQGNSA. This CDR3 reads CASSTGGTIYF. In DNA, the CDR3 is TGTGCCAGCAGCACCGGCGGCACCATATATTTT.

The CDR3 protein is CASSLYRGHEQYF. The CDR3 nucleotides are TGTGCCAGCAGTTTATACAGGGGCCACGAGCAGTACTTC. The chain carries TRBV27 and TRBJ2-7, with 7 bases fitting TRBD1. The CDR3 loop spans 13 amino acids. Germline CDR1 reads MNHEY; CDR2 reads SMNVEV (reference sequence). Germline trimming cut 1 base from V and 5 bases from J; bases unmatched to any gene: 2.

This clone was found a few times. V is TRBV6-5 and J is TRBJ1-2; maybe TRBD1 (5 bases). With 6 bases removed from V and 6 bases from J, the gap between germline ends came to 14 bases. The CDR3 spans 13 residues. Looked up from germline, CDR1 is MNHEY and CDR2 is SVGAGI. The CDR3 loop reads CASRTGTLDGYTF. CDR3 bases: TGTGCCAGCAGAACCGGGACCCTCGATGGCTACACCTTC.

CDR3 DNA: TGTGCCAGTAGTGCGCGGACAGGTACTAACTATGGCTACACCTTC. Its translation: CASSARTGTNYGYTF. This chain uses TRBV19 with TRBJ1-2, with 7 nucleotides matching TRBD1. Unmatched junction bases numbered 6, after V lost 5 bases and J lost 0 bases. Germline CDR1 LNHDA, CDR2 SQIVND (reference sequence). This CDR3 comprises 15 residues.

CDR3 protein: CASSLQLNTEAFF. CDR3 coding DNA: TGCGCCAGCAGCTTGCAGTTGAACACTGAAGCTTTCTTT. The chain employs TRBV5-1 and TRBJ1-1, with D uncertain. This CDR3 contains 13 residues. The V gene lost 1 base and the J gene lost 0 bases, with 4 bases spanning the gap. Germline V gene data show CDR1 as SGHRS and CDR2 as YFSETQ.

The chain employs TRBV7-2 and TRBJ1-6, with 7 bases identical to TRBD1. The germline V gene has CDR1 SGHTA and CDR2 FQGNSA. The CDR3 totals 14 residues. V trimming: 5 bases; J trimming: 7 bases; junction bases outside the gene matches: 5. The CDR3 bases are TGTGCCAGCAGCCACCAGGGGGGGAATTCACCCCTCCACTTT. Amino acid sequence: CASSHQGGNSPLHF.

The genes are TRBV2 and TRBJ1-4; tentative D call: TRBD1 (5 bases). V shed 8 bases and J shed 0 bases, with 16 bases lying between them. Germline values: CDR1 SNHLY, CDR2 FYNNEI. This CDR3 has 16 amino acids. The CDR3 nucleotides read TGTGCCAGCCTCGAATGGGACTTAGCAACTAATGAAAAACTGTTTTTT. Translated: CASLEWDLATNEKLFF. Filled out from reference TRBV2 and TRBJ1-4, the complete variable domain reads EPEVTQTPSHQVTQMGQEVILRCVPISNHLYFYWYRQILGQKVEFLVSFYNNEISEKSEIFDDQFSVERPDGSNFTLKIRSTKLEDSAMYFCASLEWDLATNEKLFFGSGTQLSVL.

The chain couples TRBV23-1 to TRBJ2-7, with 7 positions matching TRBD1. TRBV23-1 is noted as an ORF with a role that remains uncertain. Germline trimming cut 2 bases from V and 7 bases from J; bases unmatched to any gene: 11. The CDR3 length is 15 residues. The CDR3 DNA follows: TGCGCCAGCAGTCAAGAGGACAGGCGATCCTTGGAGCAGTACTTC. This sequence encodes CASSQEDRRSLEQYF.